This TCR beta chain was found in a study of response to subunit inactivated influenza vaccine. Study outcomes and limitations: Only a handful of new T cells, the authors suggested, are recruited with each seasonal influenza vaccination.

TCRdb re-analysed the RT-PCR reads in MiXCR, keeping a single row per CDR3 protein. The repertoire includes about 480,000 distinct CDR3 sequences, less than 30% of them detected once, and 1.5% to 2% sits in the top ten. Concerning this clonotype itself: Its specificity is not known.

There are 11 residues in the CDR3. V was trimmed by 3 bases and J by 7 bases, leaving 4 bases between them. The V gene's germline CDR1 is SGHTA and CDR2 FQGNSA. This sequence originates from a man in his fifties or sixties who received an inactivated influenza vaccine. This chain joins TRBV7-2 and TRBJ2-1; D gene uncertain. The source material was CD4+ T cells sorted from PBMCs, sampled around 5 days after vaccination. CDR3 sequence reads: CASSFWNEQFF. CDR3 DNA sequence: TGTGCCAGCAGCTTCTGGAATGAGCAGTTCTTC.